This T cell receptor beta chain stems from a study of identical twins. This clonotype was seen a few times. TCRdb ran MiXCR on the 5' RACE reads and lists one entry per CDR3 protein. This repertoire shows 500,000 to 600,000 distinct CDR3 sequences, less than 25% found once; its top ten account for roughly 0.91%. CDR3 length: 13 amino acids. Looked up from germline, CDR1 is DFQATT and CDR2 is SNEGSKA (reference sequence). Deletions cut 6 bases from V and 2 bases from J, with 13 bases between. These data are also associated with another study on T cells expressing NK-cell markers.

This TCR came from a woman aged 18 to 35 in good health. The chain recombines TRBV20-1 with TRBJ2-5; TRBD2 might be the D (5 bases). The source material was CD4+ T cells sorted from blood. This CDR3 reads CSAAEVTQETQYF. The CDR3 DNA reads as TGCAGTGCAGCGGAAGTAACACAAGAGACCCAGTACTTC.